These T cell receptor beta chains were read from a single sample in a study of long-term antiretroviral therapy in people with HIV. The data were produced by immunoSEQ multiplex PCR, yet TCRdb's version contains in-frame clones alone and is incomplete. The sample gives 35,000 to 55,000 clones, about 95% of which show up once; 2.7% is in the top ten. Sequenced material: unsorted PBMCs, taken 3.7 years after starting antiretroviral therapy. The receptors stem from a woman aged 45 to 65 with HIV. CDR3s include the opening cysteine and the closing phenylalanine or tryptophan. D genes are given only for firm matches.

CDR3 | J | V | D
CASSTGTGVEKLFF | TRBJ1-4 | TRBV6-5 | TRBD1
CASTTMGQTAETQYF | TRBJ2-5 | TRBV5-1 | -
CASSDGQGGYEQYF | TRBJ2-7 | TRBV6-1 | -
CASTPFGANEKLFF | TRBJ1-4 | TRBV25-1 | -
CASSLRRTLGANVLTF | TRBJ2-6 | TRBV7-9 | -
CASSLMGVTDTQYF | TRBJ2-3 | TRBV7-3 | -
CASYLGTANTEAFF | TRBJ1-1 | TRBV5-1 | -
CASSILPGQEGSPLHF | TRBJ1-6 | TRBV7-2 | -
CATKGQGNEKLFF | TRBJ1-4 | TRBV6-6 | TRBD1
CSPRVAGLDTQYF | TRBJ2-3 | TRBV29-1 | TRBD2
CASSFDRENEQFF | TRBJ2-1 | TRBV7-7 | -
CASSEAYMAFF | TRBJ1-1 | TRBV2 | -
CASSPSRVRYEKLFF | TRBJ1-4 | TRBV27 | -
CASTLGGTYNEQFF | TRBJ2-1 | TRBV27 | TRBD2
CASSVGVGGASWETQYF | TRBJ2-5 | TRBV9 | -
CASRSAGNTDTQYF | TRBJ2-3 | TRBV19 | -
CASTVSGGYEKLFF | TRBJ1-4 | TRBV6-1 | -
CASSTSFTQYF | TRBJ2-3 | TRBV7-9 | -
CASAYDLVAEETQYF | TRBJ2-5 | TRBV2 | -
CASSFGQDGAYGYTF | TRBJ1-2 | TRBV5-1 | TRBD1
CASCGGLVDTEAFF | TRBJ1-1 | TRBV19 | -
CASSAGSGGTDTQYF | TRBJ2-3 | TRBV5-1 | TRBD2